Listed here are 4 T cell receptor beta chains from one sample, sequenced in a study of blood T cell repertoires in COVID-19. Using immunoSEQ multiplex PCR, the repertoire was profiled, and TCRdb retains in-frame clones only, with some absent. The data contain around 250,000 clones, approximately 87% of them singletons. The sequenced material came from peripheral blood. Source of these receptors: a man in his sixties with acute or convalescent COVID-19.

In regard to this clone: A read error may produce the germline difference seen at one junction end. The V call is TRBV6-2 or TRBV6-3, the J call TRBJ1-2; 12 bases agree with TRBD1. CDR3 length: 18 amino acids. Germline CDR1 reads MNHEY; CDR2 reads SVGEGT. The CDR3 DNA sequence: TGTGCCAGCAGTAACTCCGGGACAGGGGGCGCGAGTTTCTATGGCTACACCTTC. The encoded protein is CASSNSGTGGASFYGYTF.

The chain couples TRBV10-1 to TRBJ2-7; possible D gene TRBD2, 5 bases. The V gene lost 10 bases and the J gene lost 1 base, with 17 bases spanning the gap. Germline values: CDR1 WNHNN, CDR2 SYGVQD (reference sequence). The length of the CDR3 is 14 residues. Here the CDR3 reads CATSEDPGSYEQYF. Written as DNA, the CDR3 is TGCGCCACCTCGGAAGATCCGGGGTCCTACGAGCAGTACTTC.

This clone turned up a few times. This chain connects TRBV27 to TRBJ1-2, with D possibly being TRBD1 (6 bases). V gave up 5 bases and J gave up 0 bases, with 13 bases separating them. The CDR3 contains 15 residues. Germline values: CDR1 MNHEY, CDR2 SMNVEV (reference sequence). CDR3 in amino acids: CASSLLTGSNYGYTF. The CDR3, as DNA: TGTGCCAGCAGTCTATTGACAGGATCTAACTATGGCTACACCTTC.

This chain links TRBV19 with TRBJ2-6; perhaps TRBD2 as D (7 bases). The germline V gene encodes CDR1 LNHDA and CDR2 SQIVND (reference sequence). V gave up 5 bases and J gave up 4 bases, with 18 bases separating them. The CDR3 runs to 17 residues. CDR3 DNA sequence: TGTGCCAGTAGTCTTCAGGTGGGGGGGCCAGGGGCCAACGTCCTGACTTTC. Translation: CASSLQVGGPGANVLTF.